The sequence of this TCR beta chain was determined in a study of T cell repertoires and Cas9 in healthy adults. Germline CDR1 reads SGHKS; CDR2 reads YYEKEE (reference sequence). This CDR3 is built from 11 residues. V lost 1 base and J 7 bases, leaving 3 bases between the germline ends. Clones were sequenced by immunoSEQ multiplex PCR, and TCRdb holds only the in-frame ones, with some missing. The table has about 13,000 clones, about 88% seen once; the top ten hold approximately 1.6%. V gene TRBV5-5 combines with J gene TRBJ2-1, with D uncertain. This sequence originates from a human donor in good health. Sequences were obtained from Tregs (CD4+, CD25+, CD127-, CD137-, CD154-) from PBMCs; culture status not recorded. The CDR3 bases are TGTGCCAGCAGCTTGCTGAATGAGCAGTTCTTC. The encoded protein is CASSLLNEQFF.